A selection of T cell receptor beta chains follows, all from one sample in a study of PD-1 blockade in classical Hodgkin lymphoma. Sequencing was performed with immunoSEQ multiplex PCR; in TCRdb, only in-frame clones are kept and a portion is missing. The table has tens of thousands of clones, 85% to 90% seen once; the top ten hold approximately 7.6%. Sequenced material: peripheral blood mononuclear cells (PBMCs), taken before the second cycle of nivolumab. The receptor source for this set is a human donor with classical Hodgkin lymphoma. The CDR3 runs from the conserved cysteine through the conserved F or W. Fields, in order: V gene, clone size, J gene, D gene, CDR3 protein, CDR3 DNA. D genes are given only for firm matches. A clone size is listed for some rows: how often the clone was seen (once, few, many), or a class if it is expanded.

>TRBV27|few|TRBJ2-7|NA
CASTYSGSYEQYF
TGTGCCAGCACCTATAGCGGCTCCTACGAGCAGTACTTC
>TRBV9|NA|TRBJ1-1|NA
CASSVVDREAFF
TGTGCCAGCAGCGTAGTTGACAGGGAAGCTTTCTTT
>TRBV2|NA|TRBJ2-5|TRBD1
CASSKGQGLETQYF
TGTGCCAGCAGTAAGGGACAGGGGCTCGAGACCCAGTACTTC
>TRBV5-6|NA|TRBJ2-3|NA
CASSLTDTQYF
TGTGCCAGCAGTCTCACAGATACGCAGTATTTT
>TRBV27|NA|TRBJ1-5|TRBD1
CASSITGGRQPQHF
TGTGCCAGCAGTATAACAGGGGGCCGGCAGCCCCAGCATTTT
>TRBV9|NA|TRBJ2-1|TRBD2
CASSVERDQQFF
TGTGCCAGCAGCGTCGAGCGGGACCAGCAGTTCTTC
>TRBV5-1|NA|TRBJ2-7|NA
CASSLGGPSSYEQYF
TGCGCCAGCAGCTTGGGGGGGCCCAGCTCCTACGAGCAGTACTTC
>TRBV5-6|NA|TRBJ2-5|NA
CASSLSRTQYF
TGTGCCAGCAGCTTGTCTAGGACCCAGTACTTC
>TRBV19|once|TRBJ1-5|NA
CASSIRVPNQPQHF
TGTGCCAGTAGTATACGGGTTCCTAATCAGCCCCAGCATTTT
>TRBV4-1|medium-sized|TRBJ2-7|TRBD1
CASSFGQGEGYEQYF
TGCGCCAGCAGCTTCGGACAGGGGGAAGGCTACGAGCAGTACTTC
>TRBV4-1|few|TRBJ2-4|NA
CASSQLIRGKNIQYF
TGCGCCAGCAGCCAGCTCATAAGGGGGAAAAACATTCAGTACTTC
>TRBV6-5|NA|TRBJ2-7|TRBD2
CASGTSSYEQYF
TGTGCCAGCGGGACTAGTTCCTACGAGCAGTACTTC
>TRBV5-1|NA|TRBJ2-5|NA
CASSLEQETQYF
TGCGCCAGCAGCTTAGAGCAAGAGACCCAGTACTTC
>TRBV12-5|NA|TRBJ2-7|NA
CASGLVYEQYF
TGTGCTAGTGGTTTGGTCTACGAGCAGTACTTC
>TRBV29-1|NA|TRBJ2-7|NA
CSVESSSYEQYF
TGCAGCGTTGAGAGTAGCTCCTACGAGCAGTACTTC
>TRBV6-1|NA|TRBJ2-3|NA
CASTGVDTQYF
TGTGCCAGCACAGGGGTGGATACGCAGTATTTT
>TRBV6-1|NA|TRBJ2-7|NA
CASSHSRSSYEQYF
TGTGCCAGCAGCCACAGTCGGAGCTCCTACGAGCAGTACTTC
>TRBV28|NA|TRBJ2-5|NA
CASIQEGTQYF
TGTGCCAGCATACAGGAGGGGACCCAGTACTTC
>TRBV9|NA|TRBJ2-7|TRBD2
CASSVGPGTSGYEQYF
TGTGCCAGCAGCGTAGGGCCGGGGACTAGCGGTTACGAGCAGTACTTC
>TRBV7-9|NA|TRBJ1-4|NA
CAGREATNEKLFF
TGTGCGGGCAGGGAAGCAACTAATGAAAAACTGTTTTTT